The rows below give T cell receptor beta chains drawn from one sample of a study of post-analysis software for immune sequencing data. TCRdb passed the PCR reads through MiXCR, listing each CDR3 protein once. The sample has approximately 460,000 distinct CDR3 sequences; 40% to 55% are singletons. The specimen sequenced was blood. Source of these receptors: a girl between 5 and 17 years old with multiple sclerosis. The CDR3 runs from the conserved cysteine through the conserved F or W. Fields, in order: D gene, clone size, J gene, CDR3 length, V gene, CDR3 protein, CDR3 DNA. A D gene is named only where the DNA matches it firmly. Clone size is shown for a subset of rows, as once, few, many or a class of expanded clone.

>-|few|TRBJ1-1|15|TRBV5-1
CASSFDSVGNTEAFF
TGCGCCAGCAGCTTTGATTCTGTGGGGAACACTGAAGCTTTCTTT
>TRBD1|-|TRBJ2-7|12|TRBV7-2
CASSPYRGEQYF
TGTGCCAGCAGCCCTTACAGGGGCGAGCAGTACTTC
>TRBD2|-|TRBJ2-1|15|TRBV20-1
CSATPPGLVVYEQFF
TGCAGTGCCACACCCCCGGGACTAGTTGTGTATGAGCAGTTCTTC
>-|-|TRBJ2-7|14|TRBV5-1
CASSSPGHVYEQYF
TGCGCCAGCAGCTCCCCGGGACACGTCTACGAGCAGTACTTC
>TRBD1|few|TRBJ2-1|15|TRBV29-1
CSVTGQGATYNEQFF
TGCAGCGTGACCGGACAGGGGGCGACGTACAATGAGCAGTTCTTC
>-|-|TRBJ2-1|15|TRBV4-1
CASSSTRATYNEQFF
TGCGCCAGCAGCTCGACTAGGGCTACCTACAATGAGCAGTTCTTC
>-|-|TRBJ2-7|12|TRBV20-1
CSAGDGNYEQYF
TGCAGTGCAGGGGACGGAAACTACGAGCAGTACTTC
>TRBD1|-|TRBJ2-7|15|TRBV11-2
CASSRDRDRGDEQYF
TGTGCCAGCAGCCGGGACAGGGACCGCGGGGACGAGCAGTACTTC
>TRBD2|-|TRBJ2-5|13|TRBV5-5
CASNHGLANEQYF
TGTGCCAGCAACCATGGACTAGCCAATGAGCAGTACTTC
>TRBD1|once|TRBJ2-1|16|TRBV7-2
CASSLVGTGSNNEQFF
TGTGCCAGCAGCTTAGTTGGGACAGGGTCGAACAATGAGCAGTTCTTC
>-|-|TRBJ1-4|12|TRBV20-1
CSASDPEEKLFF
TGCAGTGCTAGCGACCCCGAGGAAAAACTGTTTTTT
>TRBD2|few|TRBJ2-3|17|TRBV24-1
CATSDAGLAGHTDTQYF
TGTGCCACCAGTGACGCAGGACTAGCGGGGCATACAGATACGCAGTATTTT
>TRBD1|-|TRBJ1-6|15|TRBV20-1
CSARGRTGQNSPLHF
TGCAGTGCTAGAGGCCGGACAGGGCAAAATTCACCCCTCCACTTT
>TRBD2|-|TRBJ2-7|16|TRBV29-1
CSVEGGTSGSVYEQYF
TGCAGCGTTGAAGGGGGGACTAGCGGGAGCGTCTACGAGCAGTACTTC
>-|-|TRBJ2-2|17|TRBV24-1
CATSDLSAGENTGELFF
TGTGCCACCAGTGATTTATCTGCAGGAGAGAACACCGGGGAGCTGTTTTTT
>-|few|TRBJ2-1|17|TRBV29-1
CSVAGWISASSYNEQFF
TGCAGCGTTGCGGGTTGGATCAGCGCTAGCTCCTACAATGAGCAGTTCTTC